The next 20 T cell receptor beta chains were all read from a single sample in a study of T cells in Graves' hyperthyroidism and ophthalmopathy. TCR beta CDR3 region amplification was performed from RNA transcripts. When the TCR CDR3 underwent first-round RT-PCR, the HTBI primer set was used. TCRdb itself ran the multiplex PCR reads through MiXCR, one entry per CDR3 protein. The data hold 530,000 or so distinct CDR3 sequences, with around 42% observed a single time. The source material was peripheral blood or thyroid tissue (not recorded which). These receptors all come from a woman under 30 with Graves' hyperthyroidism.

The V gene is TRBV24-1, the J gene TRBJ2-6; tentative D call: TRBD2 (7 bases). Germline V gene lookup returns CDR1 KGHDR and CDR2 SFDVKD. The CDR3 sequence is 20 residues long. V lost 11 bases and J lost 0, with 28 bases in between. The CDR3 reads CASRGPTLGGSYSGANVLTF. The CDR3 nucleotides read TGTGCCAGCAGGGGCCCCACCCTGGGGGGGTCTTACTCTGGGGCCAACGTCCTGACTTTC.

This chain links TRBV5-1 with TRBJ1-5; D is ambiguous. The V end was cut by 4 bases, the J end by 4 bases, with 15 bases between. This CDR3 region has 15 residues. Germline V CDR1 and CDR2: SGHRS, YFSETQ. The CDR3 reads CASSIDGARNQPQHF. The CDR3 coding sequence is TGCGCCAGCAGCATCGACGGAGCGAGGAATCAGCCCCAGCATTTT.

Comments on this clonotype: It is likely a read error, because the conserved phenylalanine at the end of the CDR3 is missing. No DNA is shown, since the ends of the CDR3 on it are uncertain; the CDR3 is the one TCRdb lists. The chain combines TRBV7-8 with TRBJ2-6. The V gene's germline CDR1 is SGHVS and CDR2 FQNEAQ. Inclusive of both ends, the CDR3 amounts to 9 amino acids. CDR3 in amino acids: CASSRYGTS.

This chain uses TRBV5-1 with TRBJ1-2; D is possibly TRBD1 (5 bases). The CDR3 runs to 14 residues. In germline, CDR1 is SGHRS, CDR2 YFSETQ. Trimming cost V 1 base and J 2 bases, with 9 bases left between them. The CDR3 sequence: CASSLLGLNYGYTF. The CDR3 bases are TGCGCCAGCAGCTTGCTGGGACTGAACTATGGCTACACCTTC. The full variable domain, its missing parts supplied by reference TRBV5-1 and TRBJ1-2, is KAGVTQTPRYLIKTRGQQVTLSCSPISGHRSVSWYQQTPGQGLQFLFEYFSETQRNKGNFPGRFSGRQFSNSRSEMNVSTLELGDSALYLCASSLLGLNYGYTFGSGTRLTVV.

This clonotype was recorded many times. The chain recombines TRBV6-6 with TRBJ1-1, with 7 bases aligning to TRBD1. J was trimmed by 6 bases and V by 4 bases; bases with no gene match: 8. The CDR3 spans 14 residues. CDR1 is MNHNY, CDR2 SVGAGI, per germline (reference sequence). For the CDR3, the DNA is TGTGCCAGCAGTTGGACAGGCGCTGTGTCTGAAGCTTTCTTT. This sequence encodes CASSWTGAVSEAFF.

This clonotype was detected many times. This chain connects TRBV3-1 to TRBJ1-1; TRBD1 agrees at 8 bases. V lost 4 bases, J lost 6 bases, and 7 bases stayed unmatched. Germline V gene data show CDR1 as LGHDT and CDR2 as YNNKEL (reference sequence). The CDR3 contains 14 residues. Written as DNA, the CDR3 is TGTGCCAGCAGCCCCCCAGGGGGCGTGGCTGAAGCTTTCTTT. Translation: CASSPPGGVAEAFF.

This clonotype was seen at least ten times. The genes are TRBV7-9 and TRBJ1-3; no clear D gene. V lost 1 base and J lost 0, with 10 bases in between. Germline lookup yields CDR1 SEHNR and CDR2 FQNEAQ (reference sequence). The CDR3 is 16 amino acids. The CDR3 DNA sequence: TGTGCCAGCAGCTTAGTGTGGCCTTCCTCTGGAAACACCATATATTTT. This gives the protein CASSLVWPSSGNTIYF.

This clonotype appeared many times. V and J are TRBV5-5 and TRBJ1-6; D gene unclear. V was pared by 2 bases and J by 6 bases, with 12 bases between. This CDR3 has 15 residues. Germline CDR1 reads SGHKS; CDR2 reads YYEKEE (reference sequence). The CDR3 region has the DNA TGTGCCAGCAGCTTATTCCTCAGGCCTAATTCACCCCTCCACTTT. Its protein is CASSLFLRPNSPLHF.

Comment on this clonotype: One junction end does not reproduce the germline sequence, and a read error may be involved. The V gene is TRBV6-4, the J gene TRBJ2-2, with 11 bases matching TRBD2. The CDR3 contains 15 residues. Germline V gene data show CDR1 as MRHNA and CDR2 as SNTAGT. The CDR3 loop reads CASSLLAGDTRELFF. The CDR3 bases are TGTGCCAGCAGTCTACTAGCGGGGGACACCAGGGAGCTGTTTTTT.

This clonotype was observed a few times. This chain uses TRBV27 with TRBJ1-1, with D perhaps TRBD1 (5 bases). CDR3 length equals 14 residues. V gave up 3 bases and J gave up 5 bases, with 13 bases separating them. Per the germline V gene, CDR1 is MNHEY and CDR2 is SMNVEV (reference sequence). This chain's CDR3 is CASSFGGGGTEAFF. CDR3 nucleotides: TGTGCCAGCAGTTTTGGGGGGGGAGGGACTGAAGCTTTCTTT.

This clonotype has just a few counts. V usage is TRBV7-8 and J usage is TRBJ1-2; D is uncertain. Trimming took 3 bases from V and 0 from J, leaving 11 bases between them. The CDR3 consists of 15 residues. Germline V gives CDR1 SGHVS, CDR2 FQNEAQ. CDR3 in DNA: TGTGCCAGCAGCTTGGGCATTTGGGCTAACTATGGCTACACCTTC. As protein: CASSLGIWANYGYTF.

This clonotype was seen repeatedly, ten times or more. V and J are TRBV7-2 and TRBJ1-1; no reliable D call. Per the germline V gene, CDR1 is SGHTA and CDR2 is FQGNSA. Trimming pared 1 base from V and 0 bases from J, leaving 12 bases between. The CDR3 has 16 amino acids. The CDR3 DNA reads TGTGCCAGCAGCTTAGAGCCAGGCAGTCTGAACACTGAAGCTTTCTTT. This codes for CASSLEPGSLNTEAFF.

Comment on this clonotype: A much larger clonotype is one base distant, so this may be a read error. This sequence joins TRBV10-3 and TRBJ2-7, with D perhaps matching TRBD2 (6 bases). This CDR3 comprises 13 residues. CDR1 ENHRY and CDR2 SYGVKD come from the germline V gene. With 0 bases removed from V and 7 bases from J, the gap between germline ends came to 10 bases. CDR3 coding DNA: TGTGCCATCAGTGAGTCGGCGGGGTGGGAGCAGTACTTC. Translating gives CAISESAGWEQYF.

This chain joins TRBV7-3 and TRBJ2-7; 8 bases are a match to TRBD1. The ends lost 4 bases at V and 8 bases at J; junction bases unmatched: 4. Germline CDR1 SGHTA, CDR2 FQGTGA. This CDR3 is built from 12 residues. CDR3 nucleotide sequence: TGTGCCAGCAGCTCCAACAGGGGGAAGCAGTACTTC. It specifies CASSSNRGKQYF.

The chain is built from TRBV20-1 and TRBJ1-5; D ambiguous. CDR1 is DFQATT, CDR2 SNEGSKA, per germline (reference sequence). The CDR3 is 17 amino acids. V dropped 0 bases and J dropped 1 base, with 16 bases sitting between them. This chain's CDR3 is CSARDLGLAYSNQPQHF. For the CDR3, the DNA is TGCAGTGCTAGAGATCTCGGACTAGCCTACAGCAATCAGCCCCAGCATTTT.

This clonotype has at least ten counts. This chain connects TRBV19 to TRBJ1-5; TRBD1 agrees at 7 bases. The CDR3 has 16 residues. Per germline, CDR1 LNHDA and CDR2 SQIVND (reference sequence). Trimming removed 10 bases from V and 6 bases from J; junction bases left unmatched: 18. In nucleotides, the CDR3 is TGTGCCACACTAGACAGGGTTGGAGGGATGCGTCAGCCCCAGCATTTT. As protein: CATLDRVGGMRQPQHF.

This clonotype occurred many times. The chain couples TRBV11-2 to TRBJ2-7; 11 bases agree with TRBD2. CDR1 is SGHAT, CDR2 FQNNGV, per germline. There are 15 residues in the CDR3. The V and J ends lost 4 bases and 2 bases, in that order; junction bases with no gene match: 4. CDR3 DNA: TGTGCCAGCAGCTCGGGGACTAGCGGAACCTACGAGCAGTACTTC. As protein: CASSSGTSGTYEQYF.

This clonotype was observed many times. J is TRBJ1-5 and V is TRBV20-1; no definite D call. The V gene's germline CDR1 is DFQATT and CDR2 SNEGSKA (reference sequence). Trimming took 0 bases from V and 7 from J, leaving 7 bases between them. The CDR3 is 12 amino acids. The DNA for the CDR3 is TGCAGTGCTAGAGAGGGTACCCAGCCCCAGCATTTT. This gives the protein CSAREGTQPQHF.

At least ten counts were recorded for this clonotype. V and J are TRBV14 and TRBJ1-3; D unresolved. This CDR3 is 16 amino acids long. Deletions cut 2 bases from V and 3 bases from J, with 14 bases between. The germline V gene encodes CDR1 SGHDN and CDR2 FVKESK. The CDR3, as DNA: TGTGCCAGCAGCCAATGGCGCATCATGGGTGGAAACACCATATATTTT. It yields the protein CASSQWRIMGGNTIYF. Based on the CDR3 plus reference TRBV14 and TRBJ1-3, the full variable domain is EAGVTQFPSHSVIEKGQTVTLRCDPISGHDNLYWYRRVMGKEIKFLLHFVKESKQDESGMPNNRFLAERTGGTYSTLKVQPAELEDSGVYFCASSQWRIMGGNTIYFGEGSWLTVV.

The rearrangement uses TRBV29-1 and TRBJ1-2; unclear D gene. This CDR3 has 14 amino acids. The V gene's germline CDR1 is SQVTM and CDR2 ANQGSEA. V was pared by 3 bases and J by 4 bases, with 15 bases between. CDR3 bases: TGCAGCGTTGAGCTCCCATGGTCGGCCTATGGCTACACCTTC. As protein: CSVELPWSAYGYTF.